This T cell receptor (beta chain) was captured by sequencing in a study of technical replicates of blood from a few donors. Profiling relied on immunoSEQ multiplex PCR, and the TCRdb table lists in-frame clones only, not all of them. The sample lists about 68,000 clones; 95% to 98% were seen once. This CDR3 has 13 amino acids. Germline CDR1 SQVTM, CDR2 ANQGSEA. V was trimmed by 6 bases and J by 0 bases, leaving 9 bases between them. The table lists this clone with a count of one. Sequencing was performed on T cells isolated from PBMCs. The chain carries TRBV29-1 and TRBJ1-3; the D gene is possibly TRBD1 (6 bases). The sequence derives from a human donor in good health. The CDR3 bases are TGCAGCGTCGGACAGTCCTCTGGAAACACCATATATTTT. Amino acid sequence: CSVGQSSGNTIYF.